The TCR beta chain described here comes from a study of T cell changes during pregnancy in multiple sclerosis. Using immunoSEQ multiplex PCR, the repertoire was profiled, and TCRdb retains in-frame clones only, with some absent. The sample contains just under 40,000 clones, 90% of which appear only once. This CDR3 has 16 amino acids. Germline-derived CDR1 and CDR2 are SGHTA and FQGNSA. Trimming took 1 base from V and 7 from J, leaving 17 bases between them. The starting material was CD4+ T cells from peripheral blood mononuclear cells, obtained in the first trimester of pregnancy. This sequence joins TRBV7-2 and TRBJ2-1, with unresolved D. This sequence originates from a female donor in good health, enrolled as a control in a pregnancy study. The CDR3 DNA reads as TGTGCCAGCAGCTTAGTTGAGTTGGCTAGTCAAAATGAGCAGTTCTTC. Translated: CASSLVELASQNEQFF. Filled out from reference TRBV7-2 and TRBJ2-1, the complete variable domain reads GAGVSQSPSNKVTEKGKDVELRCDPISGHTALYWYRQSLGQGLEFLIYFQGNSAPDKSGLPSDRFSAERTGGSVSTLTIQRTQQEDSAVYLCASSLVELASQNEQFFGPGTRLTVL.